This paragraph covers one T cell receptor (beta chain) sequence. The data originate from a study of blood T cell repertoires in COVID-19. Study background: Donors in Cohort 3 who had recovered were those with two negative PCRs, healthcare professional clearance, or resolution of their symptoms. T cells, B-cell-depleted T cells, or PBMCs provided the cDNA or gDNA that served as material.

Here immunoSEQ multiplex PCR was the method, and the copy in TCRdb shows in-frame clones only, minus some. The sample contains hundreds of thousands of clones, more than 75% of which appear only once. In terms of age and location, participants ranged from roughly 18 to 100 years and lived in under 30 US areas. The TCR comes from a man aged 35 to 55 in a cohort exposed to, infected with or recovered from COVID-19 (not recorded which). Specimen: PBMCs or T cells enriched from blood (not recorded which).

CDR3 nucleotide sequence: TGTGCCAGCAGTGAATTGGCGGGAGGGTCAGAAGAGCAGTTCTTC. This codes for CASSELAGGSEEQFF. This rearrangement joins TRBV6-1 to TRBJ2-1; 9 bases match TRBD2. The CDR3 contains 15 residues. V trimming: 2 bases; J trimming: 10 bases; junction bases outside the gene matches: 9. The germline gives CDR1 MNHNS, CDR2 SASEGT.